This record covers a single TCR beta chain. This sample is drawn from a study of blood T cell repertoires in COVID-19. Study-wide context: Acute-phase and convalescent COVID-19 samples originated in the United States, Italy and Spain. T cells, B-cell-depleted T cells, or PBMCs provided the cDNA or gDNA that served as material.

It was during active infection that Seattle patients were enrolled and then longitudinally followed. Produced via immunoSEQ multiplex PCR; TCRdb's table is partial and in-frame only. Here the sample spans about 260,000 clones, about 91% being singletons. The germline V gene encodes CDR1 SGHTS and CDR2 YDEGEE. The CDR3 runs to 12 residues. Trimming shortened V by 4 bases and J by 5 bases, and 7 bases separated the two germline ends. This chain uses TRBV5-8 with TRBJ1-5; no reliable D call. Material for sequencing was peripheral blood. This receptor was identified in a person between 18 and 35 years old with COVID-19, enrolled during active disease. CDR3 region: CASSRTHQPQHF. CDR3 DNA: TGTGCCAGCAGCCGTACTCATCAGCCCCAGCATTTT.